The 20 T cell receptor beta chains below were found in one sample sequenced in a study of OX40 agonist ivuxolimab in advanced cancers. The method was immunoSEQ multiplex PCR; TCRdb's version includes in-frame clones alone and lacks a portion of them. The sample has 57,000 or so clones, 70% to 90% seen once; the top ten hold over 2.5%. This specimen consisted of CD4+ or CD8+ T cells sorted from blood, obtained in a trial of the OX40 agonist ivuxolimab. These receptors came from an adult with an advanced solid tumor such as melanoma, head and neck, liver or kidney cancer.

The chain is built from TRBV6-1 and TRBJ1-5, with no clear D. CDR3 size: 13 residues. Germline V CDR1 and CDR2: MNHNS, SASEGT. Trimming removed 1 base from V and 7 bases from J, with 8 bases in between. CDR3 sequence reads: CASSEVTGQPQHF. The DNA for the CDR3 is TGTGCCAGCAGTGAAGTAACCGGACAGCCCCAGCATTTT.

The V gene is TRBV2, the J gene TRBJ2-7; the D is unclear. Trimming cost V 6 bases and J 0 bases, with 6 bases left between them. The length of the CDR3 is 12 residues. Germline V gene data show CDR1 as SNHLY and CDR2 as FYNNEI. The CDR3, as DNA: TGTGCCAGCAGGTACAGCTCCTACGAGCAGTACTTC. This sequence encodes CASRYSSYEQYF.

This clone appeared a single time. This chain uses TRBV2 with TRBJ1-3; maybe TRBD1 (5 bases). The CDR3 consists of 15 residues. The V end was cut by 7 bases, the J end by 2 bases, with 15 bases between. Germline CDR1 and CDR2: SNHLY and FYNNEI. The CDR3 nucleotides read TGTGCCAGCAAAACCCCCGGGACTACTGGAAACACCATATATTTT. Translation gives CASKTPGTTGNTIYF.

CDR3 nucleotides: TGTGCCAGCAGTGGGATACACGACGAGCAGTACTTC. Protein: CASSGIHDEQYF. The chain recombines TRBV25-1 with TRBJ2-7; D call uncertain. Germline V CDR1 and CDR2: MGHDK, SYGVNS. The CDR3 spans 12 residues. Trimming left V 4 bases short and J 5 bases short, with 9 bases between.

The chain combines TRBV30 with TRBJ2-7, with no clear D. This CDR3 contains 17 residues. The germline CDR1 and CDR2 sequences are GTSNPN and SVGIG (reference sequence). With 3 bases removed from V and 4 bases from J, the gap between germline ends came to 25 bases. The CDR3 coding sequence is TGTGCCTGGAGCGACGAGATTGGGCGGAGCGTGCTTTACGAGCAGTACTTC. It yields the protein CAWSDEIGRSVLYEQYF.

Here the CDR3 reads CASSRGLTYEQYF. The DNA of the CDR3 is TGTGCCAGCAGCCGGGGACTTACCTACGAGCAGTACTTC. The chain couples TRBV7-9 to TRBJ2-7, with TRBD2 as a possible D gene (6 bases). Deletions cut 5 bases from V and 2 bases from J, with 10 bases between. The CDR3 length is 13 residues. CDR1 and CDR2 (germline): SEHNR, FQNEAQ (reference sequence).

The chain joins TRBV7-3 to TRBJ1-1, with D unresolved. This CDR3 has 13 amino acids. CDR1 is SGHTA and CDR2 is FQGTGA in the germline V gene. V gave up 5 bases and J gave up 1 base, with 8 bases separating them. CDR3 DNA sequence: TGTGCCAGCAGCGCCGTGGGGAACACTGAAGCTTTCTTT. Its protein is CASSAVGNTEAFF.

The chain recombines TRBV18 with TRBJ2-7; 7 positions match TRBD2. The ends lost 2 bases at V and 2 bases at J; junction bases unmatched: 9. The CDR3 sequence is 16 residues long. Germline assignment: CDR1 KGHSH and CDR2 LQKENI. This CDR3 reads CASSPRSGGDTYEQYF. In DNA form, the CDR3 reads TGTGCCAGCTCACCAAGGTCGGGAGGAGACACCTACGAGCAGTACTTC.

The rearrangement uses TRBV5-4 and TRBJ2-7, with a tentative D call TRBD2 (5 bases). From germline, CDR1 is SGHNT and CDR2 YYREEE (reference sequence). Trimming removed 4 bases from V and 2 bases from J, with 7 bases in between. The CDR3 runs 12 residues. DNA for the CDR3: TGTGCCAGCAGCCCGGAGGCCTACGAGCAGTACTTC. It encodes CASSPEAYEQYF.

The chain employs TRBV28 and TRBJ1-2; D ambiguous. V was shortened by 3 bases and J by 8 bases, with 19 bases between the two germline ends. This CDR3 comprises 15 residues. Per the germline V gene, CDR1 is MDHEN and CDR2 is SYDVKM. The CDR3 region has the DNA TGTGCCAGCAGTTTGGCTTCGAGGCCCGTGCGGGGCTACACCTTC. It translates to CASSLASRPVRGYTF.

About this clone: The identical CDR3 is also encoded by other nucleotide sequences in the sample. The chain carries TRBV6-1 and TRBJ2-7, with TRBD1 matching over 9 bases. J was trimmed by 7 bases and V by 4 bases; bases with no gene match: 5. This CDR3 spans 13 amino acids. In germline, CDR1 is MNHNS, CDR2 SASEGT. The CDR3 nucleotides read TGTGCCAGCAGTGGGGACAGGGTGGGGGAGCAGTACTTC. Translated, it gives CASSGDRVGEQYF.

The rearrangement joins TRBV25-1 to TRBJ1-1; 9 bases match TRBD1. With V trimmed by 3 bases and J by 2 bases, 10 bases remained unmatched. Germline V CDR1 and CDR2: MGHDK, SYGVNS. CDR3 size: 17 residues. CDR3 amino acids: CASSELTGTGTNTEAFF. DNA for the CDR3: TGTGCCAGCAGTGAGCTCACCGGGACAGGGACAAACACTGAAGCTTTCTTT.

The gene calls are TRBV4-3 and TRBJ1-2; D is uncertain. V was pared by 0 bases and J by 6 bases, with 14 bases between. The CDR3 spans 15 residues. Germline lookup yields CDR1 LGHNA and CDR2 YSLEER. CDR3 protein: CASSQDLNGGNGYTF. CDR3 in DNA: TGCGCCAGCAGCCAAGATCTAAACGGTGGAAATGGCTACACCTTC.

The V and J genes are TRBV6-6 and TRBJ2-7; D is possibly TRBD1 (6 bases). Trimming removed 6 bases from V and 0 bases from J, with 15 bases in between. The CDR3 extends over 15 amino acids. Per the germline V gene, CDR1 is MNHNY and CDR2 is SVGAGI (reference sequence). CDR3 loop: CASRSTGRGSYEQYF. The CDR3 DNA reads as TGTGCCAGCAGATCTACAGGGCGCGGCTCCTACGAGCAGTACTTC.

By its share, this clone is medium-sized. Here the CDR3 reads CASSSQGIRERDHYEQYF. For the CDR3, the DNA is TGTGCCAGCAGCTCCCAGGGAATAAGGGAGCGGGACCACTACGAGCAGTACTTC. The V and J genes are TRBV11-3 and TRBJ2-7; TRBD2 matches 7 bases. The germline gives CDR1 SGHNT, CDR2 YENEEA. CDR3 length: 18 amino acids. V lost 4 bases and J lost 3; bases outside the gene matches: 18.

The chain links TRBV6-4 to TRBJ2-3, with TRBD1 matching over 9 bases. Germline V gene data show CDR1 as MRHNA and CDR2 as SNTAGT. Trimming at V came to 6 bases and at J to 7 bases, leaving 5 bases not matched to a gene. The CDR3 contains 13 residues. CDR3 sequence reads: CASSPTGGNTQYF. In DNA form, the CDR3 reads TGTGCCAGCAGCCCGACAGGGGGAAATACGCAGTATTTT.

This clone was recorded a few times. This chain connects TRBV27 to TRBJ2-2; D gene ambiguous. CDR1 is MNHEY and CDR2 is SMNVEV in the germline V gene (reference sequence). V lost 6 bases, J lost 4 bases, and 9 bases lay in between. The CDR3 runs 13 residues. CDR3 DNA sequence: TGTGCCAGCAGATACGGTGGCACCGGGGAGCTGTTTTTT. Residues: CASRYGGTGELFF.

CDR3 in DNA: TGCGCCAGCAGCTTATCAGGGGCGGCGGAGACCCAGTACTTC. This gives the protein CASSLSGAAETQYF. The chain employs TRBV5-1 and TRBJ2-5; TRBD1 might be the D (6 bases). The germline V and J ends were trimmed by 2 bases and 5 bases, with 13 bases remaining between them. The germline V gene has CDR1 SGHRS and CDR2 YFSETQ. This CDR3 is 14 amino acids long.

This clone has just one count. The CDR3 loop reads CASSAGSYNEQFF. For the CDR3, the DNA is TGTGCCAGCAGCGCCGGCTCCTACAATGAGCAGTTCTTC. V usage is TRBV11-3 and J usage is TRBJ2-1; D remains ambiguous. Germline loops: CDR1 SGHNT, CDR2 YENEEA. The CDR3 spans 13 residues. V was shortened by 5 bases and J by 0 bases, with 5 bases between the two germline ends.

This chain links TRBV7-9 with TRBJ2-2, with D possibly being TRBD2 (5 bases). Germline values: CDR1 SEHNR, CDR2 FQNEAQ (reference sequence). The length of the CDR3 is 15 residues. V was shortened by 8 bases and J by 4 bases, with 17 bases between the two germline ends. CDR3: CASRLGVSSTGELFF. CDR3 coding DNA: TGTGCCAGCCGTCTCGGGGTCAGTAGCACCGGGGAGCTGTTTTTT. Variable domain in full (rest from reference TRBV7-9 and TRBJ2-2): DTGVSQNPRHKITKRGQNVTFRCDPISEHNRLYWYRQTLGQGPEFLTYFQNEAQLEKSRLLSDRFSAERPKGSFSTLEIQRTEQGDSAMYLCASRLGVSSTGELFFGEGSRLTVL.